This entry lists 30 T cell receptor beta chains sequenced from one sample in a study of cytomegalovirus exposure and HLA in healthy donors. With 60 Vbeta and 13 Jbeta primers, the PCR was carried out. TCRdb's copy holds only in-frame clones and misses some; the assay was immunoSEQ multiplex PCR. The sample contains over 150,000 clones, about 72% of which appear only once. Sequencing used PBMCs. The origin of the receptors is a man aged 55 to 70 in good health and CMV-seronegative.

This clone has only a few counts. The chain carries TRBV2 and TRBJ1-6; tentatively, D is TRBD1 (6 bases). Trimming pared 8 bases from V and 9 bases from J, leaving 20 bases between. This CDR3 region has 15 residues. Per the germline V gene, CDR1 is SNHLY and CDR2 is FYNNEI. The CDR3 sequence is CASAGDLGGGSPLHF. The CDR3 coding sequence is TGTGCCAGCGCCGGGGACCTTGGGGGCGGTTCACCCCTCCACTTT.

This sequence joins TRBV7-2 and TRBJ2-1, with D hard to call. The length of the CDR3 is 14 residues. V lost 3 bases and J 2 bases, leaving 8 bases between the germline ends. Germline lookup yields CDR1 SGHTA and CDR2 FQGNSA. The CDR3 nucleotides read TGTGCCAGCAGCTTTAAGCAGGCCTACAATGAGCAGTTCTTC. Residues: CASSFKQAYNEQFF.

The chain combines TRBV11-2 with TRBJ1-5, with TRBD1 identical over 7 bases. Trimming took 6 bases from V and 4 from J; bases not matched to a gene: 6. This CDR3 is built from 14 residues. The V gene's germline CDR1 is SGHAT and CDR2 FQNNGV. In nucleotides, the CDR3 is TGTGCCAGCAGTCCCAGGGGGAGGAATCAGCCCCAGCATTTT. Encoded protein: CASSPRGRNQPQHF. The whole variable domain, filled in from reference TRBV11-2 and TRBJ1-5, reads EAGVAQSPRYKIIEKRQSVAFWCNPISGHATLYWYQQILGQGPKLLIQFQNNGVVDDSQLPKDRFSAERLKGVDSTLKIQPAKLEDSAVYLCASSPRGRNQPQHFGDGTRLSIL.

A word on this clone: The germline gene is not matched at one end of the junction; a read error may be the cause. The chain is built from TRBV7-3 and TRBJ1-3; the D is unclear. Germline CDR1 and CDR2: SGHTA and FQGTGA. This CDR3 has 14 residues. The CDR3 DNA reads as TGTTCCAGCAGCCTTACAAACTCTGGAAACACCATATATTTT. Amino acid sequence: CSSSLTNSGNTIYF.

The V and J genes are TRBV11-2 and TRBJ2-1, with a tentative D call TRBD2 (6 bases). CDR3 length: 16 residues. Germline CDR1 reads SGHAT; CDR2 reads FQNNGV. Deletions cut 1 base from V and 10 bases from J, with 20 bases between. The CDR3 spells CASSLASTSYQGEQFF. The DNA of the CDR3 is TGTGCCAGCAGCTTAGCGAGTACTAGCTACCAAGGGGAGCAGTTCTTC.

In the case of this clone: Distinct nucleotide sequences in the sample also encode this CDR3. This rearrangement joins TRBV7-2 to TRBJ2-2; TRBD2 is a possible D gene (5 bases). This CDR3 has 13 residues. Between the trimmed V and J ends, which lost 4 bases and 6 bases, there was a span of 9 bases. CDR1 SGHTA and CDR2 FQGNSA come from the germline V gene. CDR3 in DNA: TGTGCCAGCAGCTCCGGACTGGCCGGGGAGCTGTTTTTT. Translated, it gives CASSSGLAGELFF.

This clone has more than one count but fewer than ten. This chain joins TRBV4-1 and TRBJ1-1, with D tentatively TRBD1 (5 bases). The CDR3 runs 17 residues. Germline CDR1 reads MGHRA; CDR2 reads YSYEKL. V gave up 8 bases and J gave up 5 bases, with 27 bases separating them. Written as DNA, the CDR3 is TGCGCCAGCCGTTTATCCGTCGACAGTCAGATTGGGACTGAAGCTTTCTTT. It translates to CASRLSVDSQIGTEAFF.

The V gene is TRBV27, the J gene TRBJ1-5; 9 nucleotides match TRBD1. Trimming at V came to 6 bases and at J to 6 bases, leaving 6 bases not matched to a gene. Per germline, CDR1 MNHEY and CDR2 SMNVEV (reference sequence). The CDR3 runs to 14 residues. CDR3 nucleotide sequence: TGTGCCAGCAGCCAACAGGGGGCAGGTCAGCCCCAGCATTTT. It encodes CASSQQGAGQPQHF.

The chain joins TRBV5-4 to TRBJ2-2; no definite D call. CDR3 length: 14 amino acids. Trimming removed 6 bases at V and 3 bases at J, with 12 bases between. Germline V gene sequence: CDR1 SGHNT, CDR2 YYREEE (reference sequence). CDR3 protein: CASTRSVDTGELFF. CDR3 bases: TGTGCCAGCACCCGATCGGTGGACACCGGGGAGCTGTTTTTT.

The chain uses TRBV6-6 and TRBJ2-7; 8 bases match TRBD1. The CDR3 spans 14 residues. V was clipped by 0 bases and J by 2 bases; unmatched bases: 0. Germline values: CDR1 MNHNY, CDR2 SVGAGI (reference sequence). The CDR3 nucleotides are TGTGCCAGCAGTTACTCCAGGGGGCCCTACGAGCAGTACTTC. This sequence encodes CASSYSRGPYEQYF.

The sample holds a few counts of this clone. The chain joins TRBV29-1 to TRBJ2-1, with D perhaps matching TRBD2 (6 bases). The CDR3 sequence is 15 residues long. Deletions cut 7 bases from V and 0 bases from J, with 16 bases between. Looked up from germline, CDR1 is SQVTM and CDR2 is ANQGSEA. The DNA for the CDR3 is TGCAGCGGGGGGACTCCCCGTAGCTCCTACAATGAGCAGTTCTTC. Protein product: CSGGTPRSSYNEQFF.

In the case of this clone: The sample holds other DNA sequences that translate to the same CDR3. This chain joins TRBV7-2 and TRBJ1-5; no reliable D call. Trimming cost V 1 base and J 3 bases, with 7 bases left between them. The CDR3 has 14 residues. Germline CDR1 and CDR2: SGHTA and FQGNSA. CDR3 nucleotides: TGTGCCAGCAGCTTAGGAGGTTTCAATCAGCCCCAGCATTTT. This codes for CASSLGGFNQPQHF.

In this sample, this clone turned up once. V and J are TRBV18 and TRBJ2-3; 14 nucleotides align to TRBD2. Germline V gives CDR1 KGHSH, CDR2 LQKENI. This CDR3 comprises 17 residues. V was clipped by 3 bases and J by 2 bases; unmatched bases: 4. For the CDR3, the DNA is TGTGCCAGCTCACCGATGACTAGCGGGGGGGCCACAGATACGCAGTATTTT. It translates to CASSPMTSGGATDTQYF.

V gene TRBV4-3 combines with J gene TRBJ1-4; perhaps TRBD1 as D (6 bases). CDR1 is LGHNA, CDR2 YSLEER, per germline. This CDR3 contains 16 residues. The V and J ends lost 1 base and 0 bases respectively, with 9 bases between them. DNA for the CDR3: TGCGCCAGCAGCCAAGGGAACAGGGCAACTAATGAAAAACTGTTTTTT. It translates to CASSQGNRATNEKLFF.

The chain is built from TRBV2 and TRBJ2-2; 9 positions agree with TRBD2. In germline, CDR1 is SNHLY, CDR2 FYNNEI. The V and J ends lost 7 bases and 2 bases, in that order; junction bases with no gene match: 11. CDR3 length: 17 residues. CDR3 sequence: CASTTGASGENTGELFF. For the CDR3, the DNA is TGTGCCAGCACTACTGGGGCTAGCGGGGAAAACACCGGGGAGCTGTTTTTT.

The J gene is TRBJ1-3, the V gene TRBV7-9; possible D gene TRBD1, 5 bases. This CDR3 is 14 amino acids long. Looked up from germline, CDR1 is SEHNR and CDR2 is FQNEAQ (reference sequence). V lost 5 bases and J lost 2, with 10 bases in between. CDR3 coding DNA: TGTGCCAGCAGCCCCCGCAGGGCTGGAAACACCATATATTTT. It translates to CASSPRRAGNTIYF.

The chain recombines TRBV5-4 with TRBJ2-7; perhaps TRBD1 as D (6 bases). Germline V gene sequence: CDR1 SGHNT, CDR2 YYREEE (reference sequence). The V gene lost 4 bases and the J gene lost 3 bases, with 14 bases spanning the gap. The CDR3 is 14 residues long. CDR3 protein: CASSITGTLYEQYF. The CDR3 DNA reads TGTGCCAGCAGCATTACCGGGACACTCTACGAGCAGTACTTC.

The rearrangement uses TRBV11-3 and TRBJ2-1, with TRBD1 identical over 8 bases. This CDR3 region has 16 residues. Germline V CDR1 and CDR2: SGHNT, YENEEA. J gave up 6 bases and V 1 base, and 8 bases lay outside the gene matches. CDR3 residues: CASSLGGGQAGNEQFF. CDR3 in DNA: TGTGCCAGCAGCTTAGGAGGGGGACAGGCGGGCAATGAGCAGTTCTTC.

The V and J genes are TRBV4-1 and TRBJ1-1; 7 bases are shared with TRBD1. Germline V gene lookup returns CDR1 MGHRA and CDR2 YSYEKL. The CDR3 has 15 amino acids. Trimming removed 3 bases from V and 1 base from J; junction bases left unmatched: 5. The CDR3 nucleotides read TGCGCCAGCAGCCACCCCGGGACAGCGAACACTGAAGCTTTCTTT. This encodes CASSHPGTANTEAFF.

This clone was recorded a few times. CDR3 coding DNA: TGTGCCAGCAGGCCCTGGACAGGGACTAATGAAAAACTGTTTTTT. Its protein product is CASRPWTGTNEKLFF. This sequence joins TRBV6-5 and TRBJ1-4, with TRBD1 matching 8 bases. The CDR3 is 15 residues long. Germline V CDR1 and CDR2: MNHEY, SVGAGI. V was pared by 6 bases and J by 2 bases, with 5 bases of the junction left unmatched.

The gene calls are TRBV21-1 and TRBJ1-3; the DNA was not compared with TRBD1, the D call given in the table. TRBV21-1 is tagged as a pseudogene. This CDR3 spans 16 amino acids. The CDR3 DNA sequence: TGTGCCAGCAGTTACCGCGGGGACAGAGTCGGAAACACCATATATTTT. Translation gives CASSYRGDRVGNTIYF.

The chain combines TRBV5-1 with TRBJ1-1; D may be TRBD1 (5 bases). V lost 0 bases to trimming and J lost 4 bases, with 10 bases between them. Germline lookup yields CDR1 SGHRS and CDR2 YFSETQ. CDR3 size: 14 residues. CDR3 nucleotides: TGCGCCAGCAGCTTGGGACAGCTATCCACTGAAGCTTTCTTT. This translates into CASSLGQLSTEAFF.

The gene calls are TRBV27 and TRBJ2-7; 8 nucleotides line up with TRBD2. Germline V lookup: CDR1 MNHEY, CDR2 SMNVEV (reference sequence). J lost 11 bases, V lost 4 bases, and 10 bases had no gene match. This CDR3 contains 13 residues. The CDR3 is CASSSREGLWEYF. CDR3 bases: TGTGCCAGCAGTTCACGGGAGGGCCTTTGGGAGTACTTC.

CDR3 coding DNA: TGTGCCAGCAGCCTGGTCTTGGGAGCCTACAATGAGCAGTTCTTC. The encoded protein is CASSLVLGAYNEQFF. The rearrangement uses TRBV5-5 and TRBJ2-1; D may be TRBD2 (5 bases). With 4 bases removed from V and 2 bases from J, the gap between germline ends came to 13 bases. CDR1 and CDR2 (germline): SGHKS, YYEKEE (reference sequence). This CDR3 spans 15 amino acids. The full variable domain, rest sourced from reference TRBV5-5 and TRBJ2-1, is DAGVTQSPTHLIKTRGQQVTLRCSPISGHKSVSWYQQVLGQGPQFIFQYYEKEERGRGNFPDRFSARQFPNYSSELNVNALLLGDSALYLCASSLVLGAYNEQFFGPGTRLTVL.

In its sample, this clone was seen once. The V and J genes are TRBV28 and TRBJ2-1; perhaps TRBD2 as D (5 bases). V shed 4 bases and J shed 4 bases, with 23 bases lying between them. From germline, CDR1 is MDHEN and CDR2 SYDVKM. The CDR3 sequence is 18 residues long. The CDR3, as DNA: TGTGCCAGCAGTTACCCCCGGGGTGAGTTAGGATGGTACAATGAGCAGTTCTTC. It translates to CASSYPRGELGWYNEQFF.

The count of this clone is one. The J gene is TRBJ2-3, the V gene TRBV5-1, with 7 bases aligning to TRBD2. The CDR3 runs to 18 residues. The V and J ends lost 3 bases and 0 bases, in that order; junction bases with no gene match: 13. Germline CDR1 and CDR2: SGHRS and YFSETQ. CDR3 region: CASSSGGRGTPSTDTQYF. DNA for the CDR3: TGCGCCAGCAGCTCGGGGGGTCGTGGGACGCCTAGCACAGATACGCAGTATTTT. Complete variable domain (other parts from reference TRBV5-1 and TRBJ2-3): KAGVTQTPRYLIKTRGQQVTLSCSPISGHRSVSWYQQTPGQGLQFLFEYFSETQRNKGNFPGRFSGRQFSNSRSEMNVSTLELGDSALYLCASSSGGRGTPSTDTQYFGPGTRLTVL.

This clone showed up just a few times. The chain uses TRBV19 and TRBJ1-2, with a weak D call TRBD1 (5 bases). The CDR3 runs 12 residues. Germline V gives CDR1 LNHDA, CDR2 SQIVND (reference sequence). Trimming pared 5 bases from V and 6 bases from J, leaving 10 bases between. The CDR3 region is CASSLTGDGYTF. DNA of the CDR3: TGTGCCAGTAGTCTAACAGGAGATGGCTACACCTTC.

V and J are TRBV7-6 and TRBJ2-3; 8 nucleotides agree with TRBD2. The V and J ends lost 5 bases and 0 bases, in that order; junction bases with no gene match: 10. Germline V gene lookup returns CDR1 SGHVS and CDR2 FNYEAQ. The CDR3 consists of 17 residues. The CDR3 reads CASSRRRAGGSTDTQYF. The CDR3 DNA follows: TGTGCCAGCAGCCGAAGAAGGGCGGGGGGTAGCACAGATACGCAGTATTTT. The full variable domain, completed using reference TRBV7-6 and TRBJ2-3, is GAGVSQSPRYKVTKRGQDVALRCDPISGHVSLYWYRQALGQGPEFLTYFNYEAQQDKSGLPNDRFSAERPEGSISTLTIQRTEQRDSAMYRCASSRRRAGGSTDTQYFGPGTRLTVL.

This rearrangement joins TRBV11-2 to TRBJ2-5; possible D gene TRBD2, 5 bases. V was clipped by 1 base and J by 5 bases, with 14 bases between them. The germline V gene has CDR1 SGHAT and CDR2 FQNNGV. This CDR3 region has 15 residues. The CDR3 region is CASSLVPPSGETQYF. The CDR3 bases are TGTGCCAGCAGCTTAGTTCCGCCCTCGGGGGAGACCCAGTACTTC. Supplemented by reference TRBV11-2 and TRBJ2-5, the full variable domain reads EAGVAQSPRYKIIEKRQSVAFWCNPISGHATLYWYQQILGQGPKLLIQFQNNGVVDDSQLPKDRFSAERLKGVDSTLKIQPAKLEDSAVYLCASSLVPPSGETQYFGPGTRLLVL.

This clone was recorded a few times. The V and J genes are TRBV7-9 and TRBJ2-7; 11 nucleotides agree with TRBD1. After removal of 6 bases from V and 1 base from J, the junction contained 2 bases not matched to a gene. CDR1 and CDR2 (germline): SEHNR, FQNEAQ (reference sequence). This CDR3 has 14 residues. CDR3 nucleotide sequence: TGTGCCAGCAGGGGACAGGGGGAATCCTACGAGCAGTACTTC. Translating it yields CASRGQGESYEQYF.